What follows are 22 T cell receptor beta chains derived from one specimen sequenced in a study of tumor-infiltrating lymphocytes in localized non-small cell lung cancer. Generated by immunoSEQ multiplex PCR, the TCRdb table keeps only in-frame clones and is missing some. The sample includes 15,000 or so clones, roughly 81% seen only once; the top ten take 2% to 3%. Input material: lung tumor tissue. The origin of the receptors is a human donor with non-small cell lung cancer.

The V gene is TRBV7-6, the J gene TRBJ2-5; D is unresolved. Between the trimmed V and J ends, which lost 6 bases and 3 bases, there was a span of 8 bases. The CDR3 totals 12 residues. Germline V CDR1 and CDR2: SGHVS, FNYEAQ. For the CDR3, the DNA is TGTGCCAGCAGTGGTCACAAAGAGACCCAGTACTTC. It is translated as CASSGHKETQYF.

Concerning this clone itself: It is unclear where the CDR3 begins or ends on the DNA, so no DNA is shown, and the CDR3 is as TCRdb lists it. This chain uses TRBV5-1 with TRBJ1-2. CDR1 SGHRS and CDR2 YFSETQ come from the germline V gene. Counting both end residues, the CDR3 totals 16 amino acids. CDR3 protein: CASSVLSGPMLSGYTF.

The gene calls are TRBV2 and TRBJ1-6; unclear D gene. Germline CDR1 reads SNHLY; CDR2 reads FYNNEI. The CDR3 totals 14 residues. Trimming left V 4 bases short and J 5 bases short, with 9 bases between. The CDR3: CASSGGENNSPLHF. For the CDR3, the DNA is TGTGCCAGCAGTGGGGGAGAGAATAATTCACCCCTCCACTTT.

This clone showed up just a few times. The V and J genes are TRBV4-1 and TRBJ2-7; a weak D match, TRBD2 (6 bases). Deletions cut 3 bases from V and 6 bases from J, with 15 bases between. CDR1 and CDR2 (germline): MGHRA, YSYEKL. The CDR3 consists of 14 residues. In nucleotides, the CDR3 is TGCGCCAGCAGCCATGAGACTAGTCTCCTCGAGCAGTACTTC. It yields the protein CASSHETSLLEQYF.

The chain couples TRBV29-1 to TRBJ1-2; D possibly corresponds to TRBD1 (5 bases). Germline lookup yields CDR1 SQVTM and CDR2 ANQGSEA. The ends were cut back, 0 bases at V and 6 bases at J, with 17 bases in the middle. The CDR3 is made up of 15 amino acids. In DNA form, the CDR3 reads TGCAGCGTTGAAGAAAGGCGGGGGAACGGGGATGGCTACACCTTC. It codes for CSVEERRGNGDGYTF.

This clone was detected a few times. The genes are TRBV2 and TRBJ2-1; TRBD2 might be the D (9 bases). CDR3 length equals 16 residues. The germline CDR1 and CDR2 sequences are SNHLY and FYNNEI. Trimming removed 10 bases from V and 10 bases from J, with 29 bases in between. CDR3 sequence (DNA): TGTGCCACCCAGGGGGCTAGCGGGAAAGGGACTGACGAGCAGTTCTTC. It encodes CATQGASGKGTDEQFF.

The chain combines TRBV6-1 with TRBJ2-1; TRBD2 agrees at 7 bases. The germline gives CDR1 MNHNS, CDR2 SASEGT. Germline trimming cut 0 bases from V and 8 bases from J; bases unmatched to any gene: 7. The CDR3 length is 15 residues. CDR3 in amino acids: CASSEAVGGPDEQFF. The CDR3 DNA reads as TGTGCCAGCAGTGAAGCGGTGGGAGGGCCGGATGAGCAGTTCTTC.

The rearrangement uses TRBV5-1 and TRBJ1-2; 7 bases agree with TRBD1. V was clipped by 3 bases and J by 2 bases; unmatched bases: 1. This CDR3 spans 13 amino acids. Germline lookup yields CDR1 SGHRS and CDR2 YFSETQ. Here the CDR3 reads CASSSQGNYGYTF. The CDR3, as DNA: TGCGCCAGCAGCTCACAGGGGAACTATGGCTACACCTTC.

The rearrangement links TRBV19 to TRBJ1-5; 9 bases are shared with TRBD1. Per the germline V gene, CDR1 is LNHDA and CDR2 is SQIVND (reference sequence). The length of the CDR3 is 14 residues. V gave up 8 bases and J gave up 4 bases; unmatched junction bases: 6. In nucleotides, the CDR3 is TGTGCCAGTCAGGGACAGGGCTATAATCAGCCCCAGCATTTT. As protein: CASQGQGYNQPQHF.

The chain has TRBV7-2 and TRBJ1-1, with D perhaps matching TRBD1 (5 bases). The V gene's germline CDR1 is SGHTA and CDR2 FQGNSA. The CDR3 is made up of 13 amino acids. V lost 5 bases and J 3 bases, leaving 10 bases between the germline ends. The CDR3: CASSQGQYTEAFF. As DNA, the CDR3 is TGTGCCAGCAGCCAAGGACAATACACTGAAGCTTTCTTT.

This clone was recorded once. The chain carries TRBV18 and TRBJ2-5; TRBD1 is a possible D gene (6 bases). The CDR3 length is 13 residues. Germline V gives CDR1 KGHSH, CDR2 LQKENI. The V end lost 2 bases, the J end lost 5 bases, and 9 bases lay between the germline ends. CDR3 region: CASSPNRDETQYF. DNA for the CDR3: TGTGCCAGCTCACCAAACAGGGATGAGACCCAGTACTTC.

This clone was found a few times. This sequence joins TRBV6-1 and TRBJ2-2; 12 bases agree with TRBD2. The CDR3 is made up of 16 amino acids. V shed 3 bases and J 6 bases; nucleotides not matched to a gene: 5. Per germline, CDR1 MNHNS and CDR2 SASEGT. The CDR3 protein is CASSETSGRSPGELFF. As DNA, the CDR3 is TGTGCCAGCAGTGAGACTAGCGGGAGATCTCCCGGGGAGCTGTTTTTT.

Only a few counts were recorded for this clone. The CDR3 sequence is CASSFGGPSPERETQYF. The CDR3 bases are TGCGCCAGCAGCTTCGGCGGCCCTTCCCCCGAACGAGAGACCCAGTACTTC. The chain carries TRBV5-1 and TRBJ2-5; no clear D. The V end lost 2 bases, the J end lost 4 bases, and 21 bases lay between the germline ends. The length of the CDR3 is 17 residues. The germline CDR1 and CDR2 sequences are SGHRS and YFSETQ.

The J gene is TRBJ1-6, the V gene TRBV30; 10 bases agree with TRBD1. Germline V gives CDR1 GTSNPN, CDR2 SVGIG (reference sequence). Trimming at V came to 0 bases and at J to 1 base, leaving 9 bases not matched to a gene. The CDR3 length is 19 residues. As DNA, the CDR3 is TGTGCCTGGAGTGTACGAGGGACAGGGGTGGTTTCCTATAATTCACCCCTCCACTTT. Its translation is CAWSVRGTGVVSYNSPLHF. Together with reference TRBV30 and TRBJ1-6, the CDR3 gives the full variable domain: SQTIHQWPATLVQPVGSPLSLECTVEGTSNPNLYWYRQAAGRGLQLLFYSVGIGQISSEVPQNLSASRPQDRQFILSSKKLLLSDSGFYLCAWSVRGTGVVSYNSPLHFGNGTRLTVT.

This clone has a handful of counts. This chain links TRBV6-6 with TRBJ2-7, with D unclear. Trimming shortened V by 5 bases and J by 3 bases, and 8 bases separated the two germline ends. The CDR3 has 12 amino acids. From germline, CDR1 is MNHNY and CDR2 SVGAGI (reference sequence). The CDR3 protein is CASSNRVYEQYF. CDR3 nucleotides: TGTGCCAGCAGTAATAGGGTCTACGAGCAGTACTTC.

The sample holds one count of this clone. V gene TRBV5-4 combines with J gene TRBJ2-1; the match to TRBD2 covers 14 bases. V dropped 9 bases and J dropped 8; count of bases not matched to a gene: 7. Germline CDR1 SGHNT, CDR2 YYREEE (reference sequence). This CDR3 spans 14 amino acids. The CDR3 loop reads CATAGLAGVDEQFF. The CDR3 DNA reads as TGTGCCACAGCGGGACTAGCGGGAGTTGATGAGCAGTTCTTC. Full variable domain (missing parts from reference TRBV5-4 and TRBJ2-1): ETGVTQSPTHLIKTRGQQVTLRCSSQSGHNTVSWYQQALGQGPQFIFQYYREEENGRGNFPPRFSGLQFPNYSSELNVNALELDDSALYLCATAGLAGVDEQFFGPGTRLTVL.

This sequence joins TRBV7-3 and TRBJ1-1, with D possibly TRBD1 on 5 matching bases. The CDR3 totals 15 residues. From germline, CDR1 is SGHTA and CDR2 FQGTGA. V lost 5 bases and J lost 1, with 14 bases in between. This CDR3 is CASSRTNGQNTEAFF. The CDR3 region has the DNA TGTGCCAGCAGCCGGACCAATGGACAGAACACTGAAGCTTTCTTT. Using reference TRBV7-3 and TRBJ1-1 for the parts outside the CDR3, the full variable domain is GAGVSQTPSNKVTEKGKYVELRCDPISGHTALYWYRQSLGQGPEFLIYFQGTGAADDSGLPNDRFFAVRPEGSVSTLKIQRTERGDSAVYLCASSRTNGQNTEAFFGQGTRLTVV.

The J gene is TRBJ1-4, the V gene TRBV5-4, with 7 bases identical to TRBD1. V lost 7 bases and J lost 6; bases outside the gene matches: 9. Germline CDR1 SGHNT, CDR2 YYREEE (reference sequence). The CDR3 spans 14 residues. The CDR3 protein is CASGKTGKDEKLFF. The CDR3 DNA reads as TGTGCCAGCGGAAAGACAGGGAAGGATGAAAAACTGTTTTTT.

This clone was detected once. The chain links TRBV4-1 to TRBJ2-4; D is possibly TRBD2 (6 bases). With 4 bases removed from V and 6 bases from J, the gap between germline ends came to 19 bases. The CDR3 covers 16 residues. In germline, CDR1 is MGHRA, CDR2 YSYEKL. The CDR3 DNA reads as TGCGCCAGCAGCCCCTGGGACTGGGGATTTGGAAACATTCAGTACTTC. This gives the protein CASSPWDWGFGNIQYF.

V and J are TRBV4-3 and TRBJ1-2, with 7 bases matching TRBD1. V trimming: 0 bases; J trimming: 7 bases; junction bases outside the gene matches: 5. Germline V gene sequence: CDR1 LGHNA, CDR2 YSLEER. The CDR3 covers 14 residues. The CDR3 nucleotides are TGCGCCAGCAGCCAAGATCTGCGACAGGGTGGCTACACCTTC. Amino acids: CASSQDLRQGGYTF.

The chain combines TRBV5-1 with TRBJ2-1; 7 bases map to TRBD2. Germline V gene sequence: CDR1 SGHRS, CDR2 YFSETQ. V dropped 4 bases and J dropped 3; count of bases not matched to a gene: 1. CDR3 length: 13 residues. CDR3 sequence (DNA): TGCGCCAGCAGCCGGACTAGCTACAATGAGCAGTTCTTC. Amino acids: CASSRTSYNEQFF.

This chain uses TRBV4-2 with TRBJ2-4; TRBD2 aligns across 10 bases. The CDR3 length is 18 residues. V dropped 0 bases and J dropped 0; count of bases not matched to a gene: 5. Germline values: CDR1 LGHNA, CDR2 YNFKEQ. The CDR3 protein is CASSQDTAGGLAKNIQYF. CDR3 nucleotides: TGTGCCAGCAGCCAAGACACAGCGGGGGGGCTAGCCAAAAACATTCAGTACTTC.